The clone carrying this T cell receptor (beta chain) was recorded a few times. No antigen is known for it. This record belongs to a study of identical twins. Template switching added a universal primer binding site, and final cDNA carried unique molecular identifiers. TCRdb reprocessed the 5' RACE reads with MiXCR, giving one entry per CDR3 protein. The table records under 250,000 distinct CDR3 sequences, around 10% of them present only once. Study-wide points: In cord blood, abundant beta clonotypes had fewer insertions; memory showed no trend. Out-of-frame alpha sequences shared by twins were enriched for low generation probability. Invariant cells of the MAIT and iNKT types might have partly distorted the zero-insertion analyses.

V was cut by 5 bases and J by 9 bases, with 17 bases left in between. From germline, CDR1 is WNHNN and CDR2 SYGVQD (reference sequence). The CDR3 has 14 amino acids. This clonotype originated in a woman in her late teens or twenties in good health. Source material: memory (CD45RO+) T cells sorted from blood. The V call is TRBV10-1, the J call TRBJ2-1; perhaps TRBD2 as D (5 bases). The CDR3 region has the DNA TGCGCCAGCAGTCCCACAAGGGAGAGAACTGAGCAGTTCTTC. It encodes CASSPTRERTEQFF.